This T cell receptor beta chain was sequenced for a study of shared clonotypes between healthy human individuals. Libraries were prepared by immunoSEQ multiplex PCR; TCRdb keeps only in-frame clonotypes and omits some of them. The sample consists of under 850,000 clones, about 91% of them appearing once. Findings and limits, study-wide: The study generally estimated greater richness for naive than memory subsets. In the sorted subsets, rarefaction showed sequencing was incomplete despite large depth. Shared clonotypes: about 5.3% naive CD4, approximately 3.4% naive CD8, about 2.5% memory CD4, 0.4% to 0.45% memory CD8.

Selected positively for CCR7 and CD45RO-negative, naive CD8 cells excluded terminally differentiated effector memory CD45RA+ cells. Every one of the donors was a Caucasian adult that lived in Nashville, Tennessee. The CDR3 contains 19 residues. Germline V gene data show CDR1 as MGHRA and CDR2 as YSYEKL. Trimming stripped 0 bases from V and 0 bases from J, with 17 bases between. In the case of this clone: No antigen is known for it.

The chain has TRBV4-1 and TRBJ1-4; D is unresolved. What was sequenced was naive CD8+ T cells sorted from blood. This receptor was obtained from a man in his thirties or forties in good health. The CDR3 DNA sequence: TGCGCCAGCAGCCAAGATCCCCCAGAAACAACTGCAACTAATGAAAAACTGTTTTTT. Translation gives CASSQDPPETTATNEKLFF.